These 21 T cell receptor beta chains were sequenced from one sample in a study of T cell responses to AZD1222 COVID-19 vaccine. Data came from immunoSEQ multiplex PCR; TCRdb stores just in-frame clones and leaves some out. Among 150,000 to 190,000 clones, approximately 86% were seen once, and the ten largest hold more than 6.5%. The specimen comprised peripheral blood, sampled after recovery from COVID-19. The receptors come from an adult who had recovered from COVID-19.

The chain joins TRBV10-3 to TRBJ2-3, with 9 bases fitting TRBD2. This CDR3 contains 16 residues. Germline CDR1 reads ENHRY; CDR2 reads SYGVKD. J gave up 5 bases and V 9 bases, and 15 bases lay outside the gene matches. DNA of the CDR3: TGTGCCATTAGGGTAGGCGGGGGGGTCTCGGGAGATACGCAGTATTTT. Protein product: CAIRVGGGVSGDTQYF.

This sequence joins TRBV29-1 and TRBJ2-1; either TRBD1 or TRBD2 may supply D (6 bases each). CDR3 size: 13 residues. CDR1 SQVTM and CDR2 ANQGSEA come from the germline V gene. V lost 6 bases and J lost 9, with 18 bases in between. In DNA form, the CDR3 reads TGCAGCGTACAGGGAGGAGTCGGGATTGAGCAGTTCTTC. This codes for CSVQGGVGIEQFF.

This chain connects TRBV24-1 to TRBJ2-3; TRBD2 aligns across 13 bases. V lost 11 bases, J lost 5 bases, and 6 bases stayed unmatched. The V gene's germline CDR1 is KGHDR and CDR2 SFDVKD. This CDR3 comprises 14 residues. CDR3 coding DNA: TGTGCCATCAGGACTAGCGGGAGTCTAGATACGCAGTATTTT. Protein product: CAIRTSGSLDTQYF.

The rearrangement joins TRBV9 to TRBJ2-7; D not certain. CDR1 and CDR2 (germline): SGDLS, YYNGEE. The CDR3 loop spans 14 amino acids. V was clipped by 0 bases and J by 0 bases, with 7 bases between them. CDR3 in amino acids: CASSVAYDSYEQYF. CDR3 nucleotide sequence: TGTGCCAGCAGCGTAGCGTACGACTCCTACGAGCAGTACTTC.

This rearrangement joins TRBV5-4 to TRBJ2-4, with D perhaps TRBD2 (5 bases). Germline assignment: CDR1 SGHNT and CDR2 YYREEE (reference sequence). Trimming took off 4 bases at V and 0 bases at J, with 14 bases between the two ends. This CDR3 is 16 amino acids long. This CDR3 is CASSASPEVAKNIQYF. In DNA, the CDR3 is TGTGCCAGCAGCGCCTCCCCGGAGGTAGCCAAAAACATTCAGTACTTC.

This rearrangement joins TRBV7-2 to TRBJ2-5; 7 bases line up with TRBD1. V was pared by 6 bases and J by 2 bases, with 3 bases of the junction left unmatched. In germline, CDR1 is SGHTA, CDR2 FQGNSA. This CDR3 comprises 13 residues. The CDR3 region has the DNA TGTGCCAGCAGGGGACAGCCTCAAGAGACCCAGTACTTC. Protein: CASRGQPQETQYF.

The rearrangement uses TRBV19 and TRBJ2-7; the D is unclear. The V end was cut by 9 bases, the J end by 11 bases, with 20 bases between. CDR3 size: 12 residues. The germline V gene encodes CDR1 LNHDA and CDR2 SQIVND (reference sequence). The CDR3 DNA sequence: TGTGCCAGCCAGCCAGACAATGGGCCTAAGTACTTC. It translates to CASQPDNGPKYF.

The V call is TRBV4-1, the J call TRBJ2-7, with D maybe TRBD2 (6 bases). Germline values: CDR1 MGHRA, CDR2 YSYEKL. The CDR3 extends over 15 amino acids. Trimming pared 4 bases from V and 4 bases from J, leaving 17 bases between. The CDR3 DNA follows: TGCGCCAGCAGCCCCGCTCGTCTAGCGCCATACGAGCAGTACTTC. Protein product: CASSPARLAPYEQYF.

The CDR3 loop reads CSVDGWGSGTNYGYTF. In DNA form, the CDR3 reads TGCAGCGTTGATGGATGGGGTTCGGGAACTAACTATGGCTACACCTTC. The chain couples TRBV29-1 to TRBJ1-2; D call uncertain. This CDR3 is built from 16 residues. The V end lost 3 bases, the J end lost 0 bases, and 17 bases lay between the germline ends. CDR1 is SQVTM, CDR2 ANQGSEA, per germline.

The CDR3 reads CASSLVQGSSYNEQFF. CDR3 DNA: TGTGCCAGCAGCTTAGTACAGGGGAGCTCCTACAATGAGCAGTTCTTC. The chain recombines TRBV11-2 with TRBJ2-1; 7 positions agree with TRBD1. The V and J ends lost 1 base and 0 bases, in that order; junction bases with no gene match: 3. The CDR3 is 16 amino acids. Per germline, CDR1 SGHAT and CDR2 FQNNGV.

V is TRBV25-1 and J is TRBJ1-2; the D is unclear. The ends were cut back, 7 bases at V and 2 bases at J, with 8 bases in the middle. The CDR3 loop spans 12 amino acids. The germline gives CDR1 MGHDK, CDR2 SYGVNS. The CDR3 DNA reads TGTGCCAGCATCGACATCAACTATGGCTACACCTTC. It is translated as CASIDINYGYTF.

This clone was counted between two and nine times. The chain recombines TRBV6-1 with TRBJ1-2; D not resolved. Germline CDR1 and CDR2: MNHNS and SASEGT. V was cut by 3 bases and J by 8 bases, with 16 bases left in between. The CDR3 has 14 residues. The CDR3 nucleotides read TGTGCCAGCAGTGAGTACCAGCGGTCCAGGGGCTACACCTTC. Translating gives CASSEYQRSRGYTF.

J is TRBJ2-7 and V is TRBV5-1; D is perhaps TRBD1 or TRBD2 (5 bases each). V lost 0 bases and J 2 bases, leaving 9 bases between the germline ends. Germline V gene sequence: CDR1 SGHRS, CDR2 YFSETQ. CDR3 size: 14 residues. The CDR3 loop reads CASSLAGTAYEQYF. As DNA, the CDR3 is TGCGCCAGCAGCTTGGCCGGGACGGCCTACGAGCAGTACTTC.

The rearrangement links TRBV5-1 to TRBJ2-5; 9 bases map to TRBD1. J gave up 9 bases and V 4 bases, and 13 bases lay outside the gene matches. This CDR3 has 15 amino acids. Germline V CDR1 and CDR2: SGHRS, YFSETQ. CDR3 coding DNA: TGCGCCAGCAGCGCATCCGGGACAGGGATTGAGCCCCAGTACTTC. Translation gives CASSASGTGIEPQYF.

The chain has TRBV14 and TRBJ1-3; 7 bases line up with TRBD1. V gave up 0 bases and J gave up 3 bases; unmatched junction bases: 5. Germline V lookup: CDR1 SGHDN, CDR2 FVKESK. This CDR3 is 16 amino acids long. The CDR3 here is CASSQERQGGGNTIYF. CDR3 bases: TGTGCCAGCAGCCAAGAAAGACAGGGAGGTGGAAACACCATATATTTT.

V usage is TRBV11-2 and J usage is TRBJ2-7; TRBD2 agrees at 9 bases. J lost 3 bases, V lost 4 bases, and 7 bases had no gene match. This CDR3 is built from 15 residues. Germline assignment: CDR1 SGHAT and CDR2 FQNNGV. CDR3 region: CASSSLRGGSYEQYF. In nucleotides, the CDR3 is TGTGCCAGCAGCTCACTGCGGGGGGGAAGCTACGAGCAGTACTTC.

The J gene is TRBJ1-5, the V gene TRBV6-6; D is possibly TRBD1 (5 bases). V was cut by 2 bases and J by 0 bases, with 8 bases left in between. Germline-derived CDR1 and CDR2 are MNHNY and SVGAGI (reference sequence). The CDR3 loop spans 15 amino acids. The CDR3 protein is CASSYEGYSNQPQHF. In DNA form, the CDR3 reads TGTGCCAGCAGTTACGAGGGGTATAGCAATCAGCCCCAGCATTTT.

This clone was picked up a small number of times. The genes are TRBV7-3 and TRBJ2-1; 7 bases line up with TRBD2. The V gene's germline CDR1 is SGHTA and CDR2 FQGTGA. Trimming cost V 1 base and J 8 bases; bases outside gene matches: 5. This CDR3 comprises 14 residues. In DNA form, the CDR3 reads TGTGCCAGCAGCTTAATGGGAGGGGATGATGAGCAGTTCTTC. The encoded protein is CASSLMGGDDEQFF.

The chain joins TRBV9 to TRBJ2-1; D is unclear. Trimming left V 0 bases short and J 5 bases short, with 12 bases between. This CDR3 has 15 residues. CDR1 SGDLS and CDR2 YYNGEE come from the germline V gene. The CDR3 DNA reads TGTGCCAGCAGCGTAGGTTCCCTCCCCCACAATGAGCAGTTCTTC. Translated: CASSVGSLPHNEQFF.

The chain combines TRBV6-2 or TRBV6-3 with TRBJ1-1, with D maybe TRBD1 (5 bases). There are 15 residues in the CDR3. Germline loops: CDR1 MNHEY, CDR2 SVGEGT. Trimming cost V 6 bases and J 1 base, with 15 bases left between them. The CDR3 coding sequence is TGTGCCAGCAGCCTACAATGGGGGGGGAACACTGAAGCTTTCTTT. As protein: CASSLQWGGNTEAFF.

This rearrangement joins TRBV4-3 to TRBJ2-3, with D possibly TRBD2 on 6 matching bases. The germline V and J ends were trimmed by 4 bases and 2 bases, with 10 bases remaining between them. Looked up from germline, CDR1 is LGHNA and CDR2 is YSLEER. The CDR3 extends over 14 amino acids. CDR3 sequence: CASSRGLNTDTQYF. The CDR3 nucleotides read TGCGCCAGCAGCCGGGGACTCAACACAGATACGCAGTATTTT.